This T cell receptor (beta chain) was recovered during a study of blood T cell repertoires in COVID-19. The wider study: The origin of the acute and convalescent COVID-19 samples was the United States, Italy and Spain. PBMCs, B-cell-depleted T cells, or T cells were the source of the cDNA or gDNA that made up the material.

Trimming took off 0 bases at V and 8 bases at J, with 14 bases between the two ends. CDR3 length: 15 amino acids. From germline, CDR1 is SGHRS and CDR2 YFSETQ. Measured with immunoSEQ multiplex PCR; TCRdb has only the in-frame clones, and not every one. The data hold some 250,000 clones, with over 75% observed a single time. Researchers sorted participants into cohorts using their self-reported clinical history. The sample was PBMCs or T cells enriched from blood (not recorded which). This receptor was obtained from a woman in her forties or fifties who had recovered from COVID-19. This sequence joins TRBV5-1 and TRBJ1-4; D possibly corresponds to TRBD1 (5 bases). The CDR3 bases are TGCGCCAGCAGCTTGGTCGCAGGGTTTAACGAAAAACTGTTTTTT. Translating it yields CASSLVAGFNEKLFF.